The entry below describes one T cell receptor (beta chain). This sample is part of a study of cytomegalovirus exposure and HLA in healthy donors. At collection, donors were nominally healthy, but unrecorded immune exposures were probable. Both 60 Vbeta primers and 13 Jbeta primers went into the PCR. The data were produced by immunoSEQ multiplex PCR, yet TCRdb's version contains in-frame clones alone and is incomplete. Among 90,000 to 140,000 clones listed, over 70% were seen once. Germline V lookup: CDR1 LGHNA, CDR2 YSLEER. The CDR3 totals 16 residues. V lost 4 bases and J 5 bases, leaving 19 bases between the germline ends.

The sequence derives from a woman in her forties in good health and CMV-seropositive. The rearrangement links TRBV4-3 to TRBJ2-3, with D possibly matching TRBD1 (5 bases). The sample taken for sequencing was PBMCs. CDR3 protein: CASSLHPWAQGDTQYF. Here the CDR3 DNA reads TGCGCCAGCAGCCTACATCCCTGGGCCCAGGGAGATACGCAGTATTTT.